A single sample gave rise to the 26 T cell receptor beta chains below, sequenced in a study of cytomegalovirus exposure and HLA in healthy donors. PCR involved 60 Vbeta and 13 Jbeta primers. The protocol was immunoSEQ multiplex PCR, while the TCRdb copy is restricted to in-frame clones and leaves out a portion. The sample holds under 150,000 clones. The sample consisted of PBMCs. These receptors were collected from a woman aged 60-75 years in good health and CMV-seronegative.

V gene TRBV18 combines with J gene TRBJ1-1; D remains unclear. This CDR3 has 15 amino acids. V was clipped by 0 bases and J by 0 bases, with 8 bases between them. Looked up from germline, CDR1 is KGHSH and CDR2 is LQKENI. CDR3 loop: CASSPPGGVNTEAFF. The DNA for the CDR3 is TGTGCCAGCTCACCACCCGGCGGGGTGAACACTGAAGCTTTCTTT.

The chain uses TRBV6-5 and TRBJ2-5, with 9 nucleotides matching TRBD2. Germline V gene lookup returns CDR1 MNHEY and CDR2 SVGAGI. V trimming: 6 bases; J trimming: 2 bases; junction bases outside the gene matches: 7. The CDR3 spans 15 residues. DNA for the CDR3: TGTGCCAGCAGCGTCGCTCTAGCGGGGCAAGAGACCCAGTACTTC. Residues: CASSVALAGQETQYF.

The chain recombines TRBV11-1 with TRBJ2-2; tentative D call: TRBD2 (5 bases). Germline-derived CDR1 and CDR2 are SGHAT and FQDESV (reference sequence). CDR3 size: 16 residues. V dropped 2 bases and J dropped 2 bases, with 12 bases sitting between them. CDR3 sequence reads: CASSLMGGLNTGELFF. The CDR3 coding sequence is TGTGCCAGCAGCTTAATGGGCGGGTTAAACACCGGGGAGCTGTTTTTT.

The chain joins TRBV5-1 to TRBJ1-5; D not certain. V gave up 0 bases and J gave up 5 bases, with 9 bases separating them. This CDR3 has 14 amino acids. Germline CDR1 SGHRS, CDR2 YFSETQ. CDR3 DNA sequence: TGCGCCAGCAGCTTGGGGGCGAGGGATCAGCCCCAGCATTTT. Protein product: CASSLGARDQPQHF.

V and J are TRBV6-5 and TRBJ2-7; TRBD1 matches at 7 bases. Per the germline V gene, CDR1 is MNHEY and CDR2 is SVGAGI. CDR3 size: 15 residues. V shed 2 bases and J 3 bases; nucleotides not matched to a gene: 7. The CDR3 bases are TGTGCCAGCAGTTACCGGGACAGTCCTCACTACGAGCAGTACTTC. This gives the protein CASSYRDSPHYEQYF.

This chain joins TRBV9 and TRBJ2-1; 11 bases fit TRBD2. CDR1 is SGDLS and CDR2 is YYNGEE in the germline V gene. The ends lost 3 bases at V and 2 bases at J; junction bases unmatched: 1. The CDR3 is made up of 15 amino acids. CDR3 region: CASSDSGGAYNEQFF. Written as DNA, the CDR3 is TGTGCCAGCAGCGATAGCGGGGGGGCCTACAATGAGCAGTTCTTC.

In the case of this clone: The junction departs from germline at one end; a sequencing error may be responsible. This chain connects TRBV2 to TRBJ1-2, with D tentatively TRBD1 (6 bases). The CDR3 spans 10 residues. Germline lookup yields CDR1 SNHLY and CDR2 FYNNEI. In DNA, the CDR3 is TGTGCCAGCAACGATGGGGGCTCCACCTTC. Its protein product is CASNDGGSTF.

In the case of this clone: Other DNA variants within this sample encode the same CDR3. The CDR3, as DNA: TGCGCCAGCAGCGCCGGACAGGGAGGCAATCAGCCCCAGCATTTT. Translating gives CASSAGQGGNQPQHF. The chain combines TRBV5-1 with TRBJ1-5; 8 bases line up with TRBD1. CDR1 and CDR2 (germline): SGHRS, YFSETQ. V shed 4 bases, J shed 2 bases, and the junction held 5 bases outside the gene matches. This CDR3 spans 15 amino acids.

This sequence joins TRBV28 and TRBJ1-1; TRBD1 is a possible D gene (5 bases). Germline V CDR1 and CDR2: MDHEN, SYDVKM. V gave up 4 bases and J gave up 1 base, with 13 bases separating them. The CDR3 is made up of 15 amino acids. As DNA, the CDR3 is TGTGCCAGCAGTTCCCGGACAAGGTCGAACACTGAAGCTTTCTTT. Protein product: CASSSRTRSNTEAFF.

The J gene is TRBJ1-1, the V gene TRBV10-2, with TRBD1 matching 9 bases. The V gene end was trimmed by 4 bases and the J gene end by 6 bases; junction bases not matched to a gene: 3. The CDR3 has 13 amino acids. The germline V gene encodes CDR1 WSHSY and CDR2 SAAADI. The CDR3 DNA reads TGCGCCAGCAGTGGGGGACAGGGTTCTGAAGCTTTCTTT. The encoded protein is CASSGGQGSEAFF.

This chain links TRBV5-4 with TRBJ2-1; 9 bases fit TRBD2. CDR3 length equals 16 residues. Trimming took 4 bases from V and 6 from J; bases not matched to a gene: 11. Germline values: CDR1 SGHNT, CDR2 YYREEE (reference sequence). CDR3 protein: CASSPGGGRVSNEQFF. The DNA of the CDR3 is TGTGCCAGCAGCCCTGGTGGCGGGAGGGTCTCCAATGAGCAGTTCTTC.

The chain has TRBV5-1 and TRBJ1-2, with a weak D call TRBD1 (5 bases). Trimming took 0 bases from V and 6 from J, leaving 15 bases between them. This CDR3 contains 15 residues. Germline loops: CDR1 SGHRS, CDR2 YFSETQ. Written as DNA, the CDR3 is TGCGCCAGCAGCTTGGCGGGGGAGAGGGCTCATGGCTACACCTTC. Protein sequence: CASSLAGERAHGYTF.

In nucleotides, the CDR3 is TGTGCCAGCAGTTTATCGCTGGCGGGTGGCTACACCTTC. Encoded protein: CASSLSLAGGYTF. V and J are TRBV27 and TRBJ1-2; D gene uncertain. In germline, CDR1 is MNHEY, CDR2 SMNVEV (reference sequence). The CDR3 runs to 13 residues. Trimming shortened V by 0 bases and J by 7 bases, and 9 bases separated the two germline ends.

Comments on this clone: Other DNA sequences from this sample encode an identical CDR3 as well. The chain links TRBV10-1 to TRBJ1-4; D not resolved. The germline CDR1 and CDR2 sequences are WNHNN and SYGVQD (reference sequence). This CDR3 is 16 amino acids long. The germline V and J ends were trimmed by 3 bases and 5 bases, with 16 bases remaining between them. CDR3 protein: CASSDWSPETNEKLFF. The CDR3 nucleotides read TGCGCCAGCAGTGATTGGAGTCCTGAGACCAATGAAAAACTGTTTTTT.

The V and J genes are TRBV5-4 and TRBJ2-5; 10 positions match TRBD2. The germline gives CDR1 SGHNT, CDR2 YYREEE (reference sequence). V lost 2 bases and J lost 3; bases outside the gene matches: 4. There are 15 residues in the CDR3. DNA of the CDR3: TGTGCCAGCAGCTTTGGTCTAGCGGGGGAAGAGACCCAGTACTTC. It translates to CASSFGLAGEETQYF.

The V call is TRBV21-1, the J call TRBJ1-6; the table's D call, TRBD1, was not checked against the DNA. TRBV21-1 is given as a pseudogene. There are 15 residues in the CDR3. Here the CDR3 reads CASSRPGVLNSPLHF. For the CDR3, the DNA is TGTGCCAGCAGCAGACCAGGGGTCCTCAATTCACCCCTCCACTTT.

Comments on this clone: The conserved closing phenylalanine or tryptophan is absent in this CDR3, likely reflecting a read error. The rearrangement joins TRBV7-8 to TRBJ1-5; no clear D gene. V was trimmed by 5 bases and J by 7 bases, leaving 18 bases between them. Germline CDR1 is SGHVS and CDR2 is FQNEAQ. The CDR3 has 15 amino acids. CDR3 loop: CASSHEGPRFQPQHS. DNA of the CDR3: TGTGCCAGCAGCCACGAGGGCCCCCGGTTCCAGCCCCAGCATTCT.

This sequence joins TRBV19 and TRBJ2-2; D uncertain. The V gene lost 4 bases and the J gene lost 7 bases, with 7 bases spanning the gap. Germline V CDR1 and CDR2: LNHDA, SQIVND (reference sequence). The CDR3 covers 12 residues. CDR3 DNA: TGTGCCAGTAGTACCTCCAGCGGGGAGCTGTTTTTT. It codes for CASSTSSGELFF. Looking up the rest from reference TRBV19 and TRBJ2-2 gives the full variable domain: DGGITQSPKYLFRKEGQNVTLSCEQNLNHDAMYWYRQDPGQGLRLIYYSQIVNDFQKGDIAEGYSVSREKKESFPLTVTSAQKNPTAFYLCASSTSSGELFFGEGSRLTVL.

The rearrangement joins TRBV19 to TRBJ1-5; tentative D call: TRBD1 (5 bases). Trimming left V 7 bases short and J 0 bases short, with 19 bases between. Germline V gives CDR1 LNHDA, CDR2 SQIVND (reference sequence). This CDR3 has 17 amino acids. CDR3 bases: TGTGCCAGTATCGAGCAGGGTCTTACCTCTAGCAATCAGCCCCAGCATTTT. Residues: CASIEQGLTSSNQPQHF.

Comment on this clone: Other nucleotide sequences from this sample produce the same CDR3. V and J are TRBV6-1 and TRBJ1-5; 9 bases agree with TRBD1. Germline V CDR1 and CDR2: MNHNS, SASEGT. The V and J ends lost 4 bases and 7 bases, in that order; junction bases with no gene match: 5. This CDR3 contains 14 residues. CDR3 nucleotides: TGTGCCAGCAGTGGGACAGGGGATGGACAGCCCCAGCATTTT. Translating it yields CASSGTGDGQPQHF.

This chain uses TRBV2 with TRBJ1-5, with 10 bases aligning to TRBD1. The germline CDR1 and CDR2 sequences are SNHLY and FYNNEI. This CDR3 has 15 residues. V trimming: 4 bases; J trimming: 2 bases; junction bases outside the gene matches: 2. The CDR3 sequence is CASSGTGGRNQPQHF. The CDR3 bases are TGTGCCAGCAGTGGGACAGGGGGACGCAATCAGCCCCAGCATTTT.

The CDR3 bases are TGTGCCTCCCAAAGAGCGGCGGGAGGGCGACACGAGCAGTACTTC. Its protein is CASQRAAGGRHEQYF. V usage is TRBV5-4 and J usage is TRBJ2-7, with 9 bases identical to TRBD2. The V and J ends lost 10 bases and 5 bases, in that order; junction bases with no gene match: 16. The length of the CDR3 is 15 residues. Germline values: CDR1 SGHNT, CDR2 YYREEE (reference sequence). Drawing the rest from reference TRBV5-4 and TRBJ2-7, the complete variable domain is ETGVTQSPTHLIKTRGQQVTLRCSSQSGHNTVSWYQQALGQGPQFIFQYYREEENGRGNFPPRFSGLQFPNYSSELNVNALELDDSALYLCASQRAAGGRHEQYFGPGTRLTVT.

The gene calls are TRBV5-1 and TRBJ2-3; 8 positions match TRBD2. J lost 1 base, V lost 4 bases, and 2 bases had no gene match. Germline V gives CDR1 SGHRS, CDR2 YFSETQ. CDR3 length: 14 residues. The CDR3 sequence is CASSPGGGTDTQYF. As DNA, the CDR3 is TGCGCCAGCAGCCCGGGGGGGGGCACAGATACGCAGTATTTT.

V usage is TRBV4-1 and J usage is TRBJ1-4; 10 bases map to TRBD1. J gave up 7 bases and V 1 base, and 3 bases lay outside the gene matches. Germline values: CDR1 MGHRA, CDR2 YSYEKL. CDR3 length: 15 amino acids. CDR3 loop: CASSQAGTGVEKLFF. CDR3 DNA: TGCGCCAGCAGCCAAGCCGGGACAGGGGTTGAAAAACTGTTTTTT.

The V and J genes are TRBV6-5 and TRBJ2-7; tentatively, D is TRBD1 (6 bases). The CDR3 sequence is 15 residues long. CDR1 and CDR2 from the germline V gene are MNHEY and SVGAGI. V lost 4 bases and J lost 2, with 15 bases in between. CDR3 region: CASSSRSRDTYEQYF. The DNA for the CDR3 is TGTGCCAGCAGTTCAAGATCCCGGGACACCTACGAGCAGTACTTC.

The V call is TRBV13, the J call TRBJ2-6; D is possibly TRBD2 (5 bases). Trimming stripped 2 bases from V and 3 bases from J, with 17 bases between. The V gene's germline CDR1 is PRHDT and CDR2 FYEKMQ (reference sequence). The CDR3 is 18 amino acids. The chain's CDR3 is CASSLNSLRLSGANVLTF. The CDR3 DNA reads TGTGCCAGCAGCTTAAATAGTCTGAGACTAAGTGGGGCCAACGTCCTGACTTTC.